The 29 T cell receptor beta chains in this list originate from one sample, sequenced in a study of CD8 T cells in ankylosing spondylitis. From the 5' RACE reads, TCRdb called clonotypes with MiXCR, one entry per CDR3 protein. The sample has approximately 400,000 distinct CDR3 sequences; around 26% are singletons. Notes on the study in general: Within ankylosing spondylitis blood, a TCR beta motif made up of roughly eight highly homologous variants appeared to be characteristic.

These TCRs' antigens remain unknown. Sequenced input: blood, either unsorted or a sorted T cell fraction (not recorded which). The receptor source for this set is a male donor with ankylosing spondylitis.

The chain combines TRBV7-9 with TRBJ2-1; D unclear. CDR3 length: 16 amino acids. Between the trimmed V and J ends, which lost 6 bases and 6 bases, there was a span of 21 bases. CDR1 and CDR2 from the germline V gene are SEHNR and FQNEAQ (reference sequence). The CDR3 DNA sequence: TGTGCCAGCAGTTTTGGCGCTCTTCGGATTGGCAATGAGCAGTTCTTC. Amino acid sequence: CASSFGALRIGNEQFF. The whole variable domain, filled in from reference TRBV7-9 and TRBJ2-1, reads DTGVSQNPRHKITKRGQNVTFRCDPISEHNRLYWYRQTLGQGPEFLTYFQNEAQLEKSRLLSDRFSAERPKGSFSTLEIQRTEQGDSAMYLCASSFGALRIGNEQFFGPGTRLTVL.

The genes are TRBV6-5 and TRBJ1-2; no definite D call. Trimming removed 4 bases from V and 6 bases from J, with 12 bases in between. Looked up from germline, CDR1 is MNHEY and CDR2 is SVGAGI. This CDR3 comprises 13 residues. CDR3 sequence (DNA): TGTGCCAGCAGTTTTCGGCTAACCCATGGCTACACCTTC. Translating it yields CASSFRLTHGYTF.

This chain links TRBV6-1 with TRBJ1-6; the D is unclear. Germline assignment: CDR1 MNHNS and CDR2 SASEGT. There are 14 residues in the CDR3. Trimming cost V 3 bases and J 7 bases, with 10 bases left between them. The CDR3 DNA sequence: TGTGCCAGCAGTGAGGGCAGGCGGAATTCACCCCTCCACTTT. This translates into CASSEGRRNSPLHF.

This clonotype was detected only once. This rearrangement joins TRBV12-3 or TRBV12-4 to TRBJ2-2, with 7 bases identical to TRBD2. The trim removed 6 bases at V and 1 base at J, leaving 8 bases unmatched. This CDR3 comprises 16 residues. CDR3 in amino acids: CASRPLSGMNTGELFF. In DNA form, the CDR3 reads TGTGCCAGCAGACCTTTGAGCGGGATGAACACCGGGGAGCTGTTTTTT.

This chain connects TRBV7-8 to TRBJ1-1, with D unresolved. Germline CDR1 SGHVS, CDR2 FQNEAQ. The CDR3 is made up of 13 amino acids. V lost 5 bases to trimming and J lost 8 bases, with 15 bases between them. CDR3 nucleotide sequence: TGTGCCAGCAGCCCCCAAATGGGCCTGGAAGCTTTCTTT. Its translation: CASSPQMGLEAFF. Supplemented by reference TRBV7-8 and TRBJ1-1, the full variable domain reads GAGVSQSPRYKVAKRGQDVALRCDPISGHVSLFWYQQALGQGPEFLTYFQNEAQLDKSGLPSDRFFAERPEGSVSTLKIQRTQQEDSAVYLCASSPQMGLEAFFGQGTRLTVV.

V and J are TRBV12-3 or TRBV12-4 and TRBJ2-3; 9 bases match TRBD2. CDR3 length: 18 residues. The junction had 16 bases not matched to a gene; V was cut back by 5 bases and J by 4 bases. CDR3: CASSPEASGVKGSDTQYF. The CDR3 DNA reads as TGTGCCAGCAGTCCTGAGGCTAGCGGGGTGAAGGGCTCAGATACGCAGTATTTT.

CDR3 sequence: CASSSGVGRAFF. CDR3 coding DNA: TGTGCCAGCAGTTCAGGGGTAGGGCGGGCTTTCTTT. The chain uses TRBV12-3 or TRBV12-4 and TRBJ1-1, with D possibly TRBD1 on 6 matching bases. This CDR3 spans 12 amino acids. Trimming cost V 4 bases and J 11 bases, with 14 bases left between them.

In its sample, this clonotype was seen a few times. The V gene is TRBV5-4, the J gene TRBJ2-1; D might be TRBD2 (5 bases). CDR1 and CDR2 from the germline V gene are SGHNT and YYREEE (reference sequence). Trimming removed 5 bases at V and 3 bases at J, with 18 bases between. The CDR3 sequence is 16 residues long. The CDR3 sequence is CASSPGSARGYNEQFF. Here the CDR3 DNA reads TGTGCCAGCAGTCCTGGATCAGCCCGGGGCTACAATGAGCAGTTCTTC.

The chain couples TRBV24-1 to TRBJ2-3; the D gene is possibly TRBD1 (6 bases). Looked up from germline, CDR1 is KGHDR and CDR2 is SFDVKD. The CDR3 extends over 12 amino acids. V dropped 8 bases and J dropped 1 base, with 6 bases sitting between them. CDR3 residues: CATKGGTDTQYF. The CDR3 nucleotides are TGTGCCACCAAGGGGGGCACAGATACGCAGTATTTT.

The chain combines TRBV5-5 with TRBJ2-7; TRBD2 might be the D (6 bases). CDR1 and CDR2 (germline): SGHKS, YYEKEE (reference sequence). This CDR3 is 12 amino acids long. V lost 7 bases to trimming and J lost 3 bases, with 11 bases between them. The DNA of the CDR3 is TGTGCCAGCGGTACCGGGAGCTACGAGCAGTACGTC. Translating it yields CASGTGSYEQYV.

Only a few counts were recorded for this clonotype. V and J are TRBV7-9 and TRBJ2-1, with 7 nucleotides matching TRBD1. Trimming cost V 5 bases and J 9 bases; bases outside gene matches: 10. The CDR3 is made up of 14 amino acids. CDR1 and CDR2 from the germline V gene are SEHNR and FQNEAQ (reference sequence). The CDR3 region has the DNA TGTGCCAGCAGCCCTTGGACAGGAAGGAGTGAGCAGTTCTTC. Its translation: CASSPWTGRSEQFF. Complete variable domain (other parts from reference TRBV7-9 and TRBJ2-1): DTGVSQNPRHKITKRGQNVTFRCDPISEHNRLYWYRQTLGQGPEFLTYFQNEAQLEKSRLLSDRFSAERPKGSFSTLEIQRTEQGDSAMYLCASSPWTGRSEQFFGPGTRLTVL.

The table lists this clonotype with a few counts. This sequence joins TRBV5-1 and TRBJ2-1; 11 nucleotides match TRBD2. V lost 3 bases, J lost 0 bases, and 5 bases stayed unmatched. The germline V gene has CDR1 SGHRS and CDR2 YFSETQ. This CDR3 is built from 17 residues. In DNA form, the CDR3 reads TGCGCCAGCAGCTGGGGACTAGCGGCTAGCTCCTACAATGAGCAGTTCTTC. This sequence encodes CASSWGLAASSYNEQFF.

V gene TRBV11-2 combines with J gene TRBJ1-3; D remains unclear. V was cut by 2 bases and J by 4 bases, with 9 bases left in between. CDR1 is SGHAT, CDR2 FQNNGV, per germline. This CDR3 is 14 amino acids long. The CDR3 bases are TGTGCCAGCAGCTTACGGGGTTTGGGAAACACCATATATTTT. Its translation: CASSLRGLGNTIYF.

This chain connects TRBV3-1 to TRBJ2-7, with D perhaps TRBD1 (6 bases). Germline V lookup: CDR1 LGHDT, CDR2 YNNKEL (reference sequence). The CDR3 contains 15 residues. The V end lost 1 base, the J end lost 6 bases, and 16 bases lay between the germline ends. CDR3 coding DNA: TGTGCCAGCAGCCAAGGGGGGCTTTACGGGGTCGAGCAGTACTTC. Its protein is CASSQGGLYGVEQYF.

This clonotype was found a few times. The chain joins TRBV3-1 to TRBJ1-1, with TRBD1 identical over 11 bases. V lost 0 bases to trimming and J lost 4 bases; unmatched junction nucleotides: 4. There are 16 residues in the CDR3. Per germline, CDR1 LGHDT and CDR2 YNNKEL (reference sequence). The CDR3 DNA reads as TGTGCCAGCAGCCAAGACTTAGGGACAGGGGGCACTGAAGCTTTCTTT. Protein: CASSQDLGTGGTEAFF.

The gene calls are TRBV5-6 and TRBJ2-4, with D possibly matching TRBD2 (6 bases). The germline gives CDR1 SGHDT, CDR2 YYEEEE. V lost 4 bases to trimming and J lost 9 bases, with 17 bases between them. The CDR3 consists of 14 residues. CDR3 in amino acids: CASSGEAGASIQYF. The CDR3 nucleotides read TGTGCCAGCAGCGGGGAGGCCGGGGCCAGCATTCAGTACTTC.

This chain connects TRBV24-1 to TRBJ1-2, with D unresolved. Trimming pared 5 bases from V and 6 bases from J, leaving 9 bases between. Germline CDR1 is KGHDR and CDR2 is SFDVKD. This CDR3 is built from 12 residues. CDR3 sequence: CATSAPRDGYTF. The CDR3 nucleotides are TGTGCCACCAGTGCCCCCCGGGATGGCTACACCTTC.

The chain combines TRBV6-1 with TRBJ2-7; tentative D call: TRBD1 (6 bases). The germline V gene encodes CDR1 MNHNS and CDR2 SASEGT. The CDR3 loop spans 14 amino acids. Trimming stripped 6 bases from V and 0 bases from J, with 12 bases between. As DNA, the CDR3 is TGTGCCAGCAGCCTTACAGGGCCCTCCTACGAGCAGTACGTC. It translates to CASSLTGPSYEQYV.

This clonotype occurred a few times. The rearrangement joins TRBV9 to TRBJ1-5; D is undetermined. The germline V gene has CDR1 SGDLS and CDR2 YYNGEE. V was clipped by 0 bases and J by 0 bases, with 7 bases between them. The CDR3 is made up of 15 amino acids. The CDR3 DNA is TGTGCCAGCAGCGTAGACGGGCATAGCAATCAGCCCCAGCATTTT. It codes for CASSVDGHSNQPQHF.

This clonotype was seen a few times. This CDR3 is CASSPSPSSYNEQFF. Here the CDR3 DNA reads TGTGCCAGCAGTCCCAGCCCGAGCTCCTACAATGAGCAGTTCTTC. The chain has TRBV12-3 or TRBV12-4 and TRBJ2-1, with D hard to call. The CDR3 covers 15 residues. The ends were cut back, 5 bases at V and 0 bases at J, with 11 bases in the middle.

The chain joins TRBV20-1 to TRBJ2-3, with 7 bases matching TRBD2. The germline V gene has CDR1 DFQATT and CDR2 SNEGSKA (reference sequence). V was clipped by 6 bases and J by 2 bases; unmatched bases: 11. The CDR3 consists of 15 residues. The CDR3 nucleotides read TGCAGTGCCGAGAGGATAGCGGGCTACACAGATACGCAGTATTTT. Translated: CSAERIAGYTDTQYF.

The chain recombines TRBV20-1 with TRBJ2-1, with D possibly being TRBD1 or TRBD2 (6 bases each). The CDR3 runs to 17 residues. Germline lookup yields CDR1 DFQATT and CDR2 SNEGSKA (reference sequence). V was clipped by 1 base and J by 4 bases, with 20 bases between them. CDR3 in DNA: TGCAGTGCTAGAGCTCCTGGAGGGGGAGTGAGGTACAATGAGCAGTTCTTC. It yields the protein CSARAPGGGVRYNEQFF.

This clonotype was detected a few times. The V and J genes are TRBV3-1 and TRBJ2-5; no clear D gene. Per the germline V gene, CDR1 is LGHDT and CDR2 is YNNKEL (reference sequence). With 6 bases removed from V and 5 bases from J, the gap between germline ends came to 10 bases. The CDR3 runs 12 residues. CDR3 amino acids: CASRITPETQYF. Here the CDR3 DNA reads TGTGCCAGCAGGATCACGCCGGAGACCCAGTACTTC.

This clonotype was seen many times. The gene calls are TRBV10-2 and TRBJ2-1; 7 nucleotides line up with TRBD1. This CDR3 comprises 14 residues. The ends lost 11 bases at V and 8 bases at J; junction bases unmatched: 15. CDR1 and CDR2 (germline): WSHSY, SAAADI. CDR3 bases: TGCGCCGGACGAGGGGGCGCCGAATTAGATGAGCAGTTCTTC. It yields the protein CAGRGGAELDEQFF.

This clonotype appeared a few times. V and J are TRBV10-3 and TRBJ1-1; no reliable D call. Trimming left V 3 bases short and J 4 bases short, with 12 bases between. Germline V gene sequence: CDR1 ENHRY, CDR2 SYGVKD. This CDR3 is built from 14 residues. The CDR3 here is CAISEGALGTEAFF. DNA of the CDR3: TGTGCCATCAGTGAAGGCGCCCTGGGCACTGAAGCTTTCTTT.

The V and J genes are TRBV5-6 and TRBJ2-4; no definite D call. This CDR3 has 19 amino acids. Trimming took off 3 bases at V and 0 bases at J, with 22 bases between the two ends. CDR1 SGHDT and CDR2 YYEEEE come from the germline V gene. The CDR3 DNA reads TGTGCCAGCAGCTACCTGACTCAAAAGAGTCGTCTAGCCAAAAACATTCAGTACTTC. Protein: CASSYLTQKSRLAKNIQYF.

V gene TRBV5-1 combines with J gene TRBJ2-1, with D uncertain. The CDR3 has 14 residues. From germline, CDR1 is SGHRS and CDR2 YFSETQ. V lost 5 bases and J lost 3, with 12 bases in between. CDR3 amino acids: CASREYIGYNEQFF. CDR3 coding DNA: TGCGCCAGCAGGGAGTACATCGGCTACAATGAGCAGTTCTTC.

The count of this clonotype is one. The chain uses TRBV10-2 and TRBJ2-1; D might be TRBD1 or TRBD2, each matching 5 bases. Germline V gives CDR1 WSHSY, CDR2 SAAADI. This CDR3 is 18 amino acids long. The V end was cut by 8 bases, the J end by 4 bases, with 27 bases between. The CDR3 spells CASSKTFVGANSYNEQFF. CDR3 nucleotide sequence: TGCGCCAGCTCAAAGACCTTCGTCGGGGCGAATTCGTACAATGAGCAGTTCTTC.

This chain links TRBV20-1 with TRBJ1-1; D is ambiguous. Germline-derived CDR1 and CDR2 are DFQATT and SNEGSKA (reference sequence). The CDR3 has 13 residues. Trimming stripped 3 bases from V and 0 bases from J, with 8 bases between. The CDR3 sequence is CSARVPLNTEAFF. DNA of the CDR3: TGCAGTGCTAGGGTTCCACTGAACACTGAAGCTTTCTTT.